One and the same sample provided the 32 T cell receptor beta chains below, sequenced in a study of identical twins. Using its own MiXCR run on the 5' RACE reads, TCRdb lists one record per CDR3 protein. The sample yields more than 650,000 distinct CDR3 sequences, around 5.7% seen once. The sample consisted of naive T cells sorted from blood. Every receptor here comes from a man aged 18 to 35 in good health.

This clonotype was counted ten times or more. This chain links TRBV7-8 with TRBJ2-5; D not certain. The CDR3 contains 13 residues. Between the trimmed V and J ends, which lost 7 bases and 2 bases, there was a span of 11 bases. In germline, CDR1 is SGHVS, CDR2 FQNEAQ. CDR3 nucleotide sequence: TGTGCCAGCACCAAAATGGAGCAAGAGACCCAGTACTTC. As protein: CASTKMEQETQYF. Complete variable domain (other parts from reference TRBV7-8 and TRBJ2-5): GAGVSQSPRYKVAKRGQDVALRCDPISGHVSLFWYQQALGQGPEFLTYFQNEAQLDKSGLPSDRFFAERPEGSVSTLKIQRTQQEDSAVYLCASTKMEQETQYFGPGTRLLVL.

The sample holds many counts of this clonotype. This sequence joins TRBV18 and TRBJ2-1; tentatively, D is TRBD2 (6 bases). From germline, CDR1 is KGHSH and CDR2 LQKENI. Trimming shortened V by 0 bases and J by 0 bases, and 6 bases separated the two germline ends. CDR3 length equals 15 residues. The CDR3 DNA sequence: TGTGCCAGCTCACCACCTAGCGGCTCCTACAATGAGCAGTTCTTC. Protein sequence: CASSPPSGSYNEQFF.

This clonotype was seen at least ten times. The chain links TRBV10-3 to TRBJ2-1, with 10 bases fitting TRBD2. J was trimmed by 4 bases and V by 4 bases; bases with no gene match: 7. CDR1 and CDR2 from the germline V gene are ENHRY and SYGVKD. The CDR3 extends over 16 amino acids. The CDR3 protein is CAISVSAAGGYNEQFF. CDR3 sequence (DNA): TGTGCCATCAGTGTATCAGCAGCGGGAGGGTACAATGAGCAGTTCTTC.

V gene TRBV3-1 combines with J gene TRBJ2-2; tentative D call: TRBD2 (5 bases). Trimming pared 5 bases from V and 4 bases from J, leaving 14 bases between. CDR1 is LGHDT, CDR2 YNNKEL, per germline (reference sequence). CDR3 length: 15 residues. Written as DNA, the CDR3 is TGTGCCAGCAGCGGCGGGCTCCCCGGCACCGGGGAGCTGTTTTTT. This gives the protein CASSGGLPGTGELFF.

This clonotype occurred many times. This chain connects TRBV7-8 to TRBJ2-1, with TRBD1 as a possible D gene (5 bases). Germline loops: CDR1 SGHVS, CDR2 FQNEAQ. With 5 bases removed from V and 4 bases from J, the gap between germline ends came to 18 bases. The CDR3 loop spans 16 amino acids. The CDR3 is CASSRGRGGDYNEQFF. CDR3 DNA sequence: TGTGCCAGCAGCCGAGGTAGGGGTGGGGATTACAATGAGCAGTTCTTC. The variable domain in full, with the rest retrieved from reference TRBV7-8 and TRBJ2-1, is GAGVSQSPRYKVAKRGQDVALRCDPISGHVSLFWYQQALGQGPEFLTYFQNEAQLDKSGLPSDRFFAERPEGSVSTLKIQRTQQEDSAVYLCASSRGRGGDYNEQFFGPGTRLTVL.

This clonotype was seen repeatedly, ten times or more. This CDR3 reads CASSQDSGIFTRDTEAFF. Here the CDR3 DNA reads TGCGCCAGCAGCCAAGATAGTGGGATTTTCACCCGGGATACTGAAGCTTTCTTT. The chain joins TRBV4-3 to TRBJ1-1; D gene uncertain. The V end lost 0 bases, the J end lost 5 bases, and 22 bases lay between the germline ends. The CDR3 consists of 18 residues. CDR1 is LGHNA, CDR2 YSLEER, per germline.

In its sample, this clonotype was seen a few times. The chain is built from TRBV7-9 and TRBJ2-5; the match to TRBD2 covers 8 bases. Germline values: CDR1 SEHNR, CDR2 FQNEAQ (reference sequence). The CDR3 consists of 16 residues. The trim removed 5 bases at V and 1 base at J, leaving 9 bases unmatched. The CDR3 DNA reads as TGTGCCAGCAGCCACCCCCCGGGGACTAGCCAAGAGACCCAGTACTTC. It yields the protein CASSHPPGTSQETQYF.

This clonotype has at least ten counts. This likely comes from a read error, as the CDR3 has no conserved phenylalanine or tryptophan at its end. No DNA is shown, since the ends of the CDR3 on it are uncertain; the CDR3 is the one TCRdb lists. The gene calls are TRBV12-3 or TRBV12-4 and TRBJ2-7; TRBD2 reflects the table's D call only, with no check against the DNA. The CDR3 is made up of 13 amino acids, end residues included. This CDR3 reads CASSDPGLLPSAL.

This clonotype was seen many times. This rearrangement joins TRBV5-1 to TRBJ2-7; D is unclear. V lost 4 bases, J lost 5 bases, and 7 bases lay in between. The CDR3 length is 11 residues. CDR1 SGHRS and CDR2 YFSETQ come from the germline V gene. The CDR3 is CASSLRHEQYV. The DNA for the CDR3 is TGCGCCAGCAGCCTTAGACACGAGCAGTACGTC.

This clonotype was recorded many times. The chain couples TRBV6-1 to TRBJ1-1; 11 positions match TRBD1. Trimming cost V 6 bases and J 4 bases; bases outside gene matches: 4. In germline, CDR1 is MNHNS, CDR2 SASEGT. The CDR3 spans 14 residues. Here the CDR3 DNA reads TGTGCCAGCAGCCGGGACAGGGGGGGCACTGAAGCTTTCTTT. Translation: CASSRDRGGTEAFF.

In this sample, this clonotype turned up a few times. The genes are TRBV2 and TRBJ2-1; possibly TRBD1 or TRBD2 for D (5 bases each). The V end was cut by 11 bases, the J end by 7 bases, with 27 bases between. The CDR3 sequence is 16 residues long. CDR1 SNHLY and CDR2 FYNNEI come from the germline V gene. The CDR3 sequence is CAVSTRPPGTGNEQFF. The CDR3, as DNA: TGTGCCGTTTCAACCAGACCCCCCGGGACGGGGAATGAGCAGTTCTTC.

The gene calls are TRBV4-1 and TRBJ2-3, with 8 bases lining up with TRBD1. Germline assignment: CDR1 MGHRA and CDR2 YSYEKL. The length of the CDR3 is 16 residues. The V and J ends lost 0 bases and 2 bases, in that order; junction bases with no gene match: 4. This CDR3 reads CASSQEDRALTDTQYF. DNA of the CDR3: TGCGCCAGCAGCCAAGAGGACAGGGCCCTCACAGATACGCAGTATTTT.

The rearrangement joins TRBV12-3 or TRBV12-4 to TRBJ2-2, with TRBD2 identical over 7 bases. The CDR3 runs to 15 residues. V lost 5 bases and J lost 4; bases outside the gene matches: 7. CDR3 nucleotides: TGTGCCAGCAGTCCCGGGGGGAGGGGCACCGGGGAGCTGTTTTTT. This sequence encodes CASSPGGRGTGELFF.

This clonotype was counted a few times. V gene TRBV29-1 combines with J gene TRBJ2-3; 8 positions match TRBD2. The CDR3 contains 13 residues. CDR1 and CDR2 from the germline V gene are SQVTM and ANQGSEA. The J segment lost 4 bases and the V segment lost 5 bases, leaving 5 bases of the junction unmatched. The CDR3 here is CSVLAGSADTQYF. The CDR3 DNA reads TGCAGCGTTTTAGCGGGGTCGGCAGATACGCAGTATTTT.

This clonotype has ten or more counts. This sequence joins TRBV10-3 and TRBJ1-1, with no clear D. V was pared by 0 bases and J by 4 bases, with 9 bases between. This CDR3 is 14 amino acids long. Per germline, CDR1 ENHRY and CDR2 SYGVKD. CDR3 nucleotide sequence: TGTGCCATCAGTGAGTCACCCCAGAGCACTGAAGCTTTCTTT. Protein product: CAISESPQSTEAFF.

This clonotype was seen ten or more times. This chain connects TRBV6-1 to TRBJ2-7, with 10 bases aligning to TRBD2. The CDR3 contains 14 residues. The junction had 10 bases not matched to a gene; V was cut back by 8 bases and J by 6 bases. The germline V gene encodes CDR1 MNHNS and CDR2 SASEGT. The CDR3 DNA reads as TGTGCCAGCCAAGTCGGGACTAGCGCCAGCGAGCAGTACTTC. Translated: CASQVGTSASEQYF.

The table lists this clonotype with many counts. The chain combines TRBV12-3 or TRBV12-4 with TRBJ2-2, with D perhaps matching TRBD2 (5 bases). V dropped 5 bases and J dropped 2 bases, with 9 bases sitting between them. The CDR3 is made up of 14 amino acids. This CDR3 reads CASSEGLNTGELFF. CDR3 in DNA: TGTGCCAGCAGTGAGGGCCTAAACACCGGGGAGCTGTTTTTT.

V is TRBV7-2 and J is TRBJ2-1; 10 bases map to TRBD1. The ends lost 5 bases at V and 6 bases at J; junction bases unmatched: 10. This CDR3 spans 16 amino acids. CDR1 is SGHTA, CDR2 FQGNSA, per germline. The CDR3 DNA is TGTGCCAGCAGCGCGGAGTCCGGGACAGGGGCCAATGAGCAGTTCTTC. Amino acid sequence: CASSAESGTGANEQFF. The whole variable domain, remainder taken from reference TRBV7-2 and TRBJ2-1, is GAGVSQSPSNKVTEKGKDVELRCDPISGHTALYWYRQSLGQGLEFLIYFQGNSAPDKSGLPSDRFSAERTGGSVSTLTIQRTQQEDSAVYLCASSAESGTGANEQFFGPGTRLTVL.

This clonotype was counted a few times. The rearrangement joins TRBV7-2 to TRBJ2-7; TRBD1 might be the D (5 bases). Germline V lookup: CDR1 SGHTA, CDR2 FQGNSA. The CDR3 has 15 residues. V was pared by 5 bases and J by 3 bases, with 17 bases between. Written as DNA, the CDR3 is TGTGCCAGCAGCCCAACAACCCCGACAGTCTACGAGCAGTACTTC. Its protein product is CASSPTTPTVYEQYF. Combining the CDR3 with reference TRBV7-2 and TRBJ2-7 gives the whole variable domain GAGVSQSPSNKVTEKGKDVELRCDPISGHTALYWYRQSLGQGLEFLIYFQGNSAPDKSGLPSDRFSAERTGGSVSTLTIQRTQQEDSAVYLCASSPTTPTVYEQYFGPGTRLTVT.

The CDR3: CASSSHSSPTYNEQFF. In nucleotides, the CDR3 is TGTGCCAGCAGCTCCCACTCTAGCCCAACGTACAATGAGCAGTTCTTC. V is TRBV7-8 and J is TRBJ2-1; D is perhaps TRBD2 (5 bases). The CDR3 spans 16 residues. Looked up from germline, CDR1 is SGHVS and CDR2 is FQNEAQ. The V end lost 4 bases, the J end lost 4 bases, and 17 bases lay between the germline ends.

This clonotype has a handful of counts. CDR3 coding DNA: TGCGCCAGCAGCTTGGGAGACCCCTCCGAGCAGTACGTC. Translated: CASSLGDPSEQYV. The chain uses TRBV5-1 and TRBJ2-7; D unresolved. CDR3 size: 13 residues. Looked up from germline, CDR1 is SGHRS and CDR2 is YFSETQ. V lost 0 bases to trimming and J lost 6 bases, with 10 bases between them.

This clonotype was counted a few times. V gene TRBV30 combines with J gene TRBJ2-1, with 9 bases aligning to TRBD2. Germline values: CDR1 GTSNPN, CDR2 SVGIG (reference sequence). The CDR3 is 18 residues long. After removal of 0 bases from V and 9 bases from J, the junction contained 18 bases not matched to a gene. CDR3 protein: CAWSVLAGSPLQFGEQFF. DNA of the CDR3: TGTGCCTGGAGTGTTCTAGCGGGGTCTCCCCTCCAATTCGGTGAGCAGTTCTTC.

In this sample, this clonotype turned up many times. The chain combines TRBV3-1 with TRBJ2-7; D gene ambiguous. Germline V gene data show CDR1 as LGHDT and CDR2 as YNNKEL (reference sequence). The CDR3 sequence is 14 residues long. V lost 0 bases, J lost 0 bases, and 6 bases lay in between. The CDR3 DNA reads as TGTGCCAGCAGCCAAGACCCTAGCTCCTACGAGCAGTACGTC. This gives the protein CASSQDPSSYEQYV.

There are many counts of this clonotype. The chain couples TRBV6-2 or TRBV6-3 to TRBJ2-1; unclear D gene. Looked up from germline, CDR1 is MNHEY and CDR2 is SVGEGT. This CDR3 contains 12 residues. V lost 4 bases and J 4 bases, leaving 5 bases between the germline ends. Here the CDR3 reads CASSSNYNEQFF. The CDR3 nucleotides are TGTGCCAGCAGTTCTAATTACAATGAGCAGTTCTTC.

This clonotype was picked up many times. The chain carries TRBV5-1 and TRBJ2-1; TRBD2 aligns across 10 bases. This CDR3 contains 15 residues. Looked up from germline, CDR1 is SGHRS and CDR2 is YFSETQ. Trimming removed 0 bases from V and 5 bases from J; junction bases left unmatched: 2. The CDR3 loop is CASSLDTSGNNEQFF. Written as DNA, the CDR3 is TGCGCCAGCAGCTTGGATACTAGCGGGAACAATGAGCAGTTCTTC. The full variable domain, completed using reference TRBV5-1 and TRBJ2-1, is KAGVTQTPRYLIKTRGQQVTLSCSPISGHRSVSWYQQTPGQGLQFLFEYFSETQRNKGNFPGRFSGRQFSNSRSEMNVSTLELGDSALYLCASSLDTSGNNEQFFGPGTRLTVL.

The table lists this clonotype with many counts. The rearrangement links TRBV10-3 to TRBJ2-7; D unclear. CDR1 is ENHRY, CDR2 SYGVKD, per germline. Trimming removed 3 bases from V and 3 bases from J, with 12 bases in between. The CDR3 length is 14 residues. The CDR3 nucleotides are TGTGCCATCAGTGACTGGAAAAAAGGCTACGAGCAGTACTTC. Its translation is CAISDWKKGYEQYF.

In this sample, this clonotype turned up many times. DNA for the CDR3: TGCAGTGCTAGAGACCGACTAGCGGCCAGCACAGATACGCAGTATTTT. It encodes CSARDRLAASTDTQYF. V usage is TRBV20-1 and J usage is TRBJ2-3; 9 bases are shared with TRBD2. Germline CDR1 DFQATT, CDR2 SNEGSKA (reference sequence). The CDR3 is 16 residues long. V was pared by 0 bases and J by 0 bases, with 4 bases of the junction left unmatched.

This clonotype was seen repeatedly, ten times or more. The CDR3 region is CASSHESGELFF. The CDR3 bases are TGTGCCAGCAGTCATGAATCCGGGGAGCTGTTTTTT. The chain has TRBV27 and TRBJ2-2; no definite D call. The germline V gene has CDR1 MNHEY and CDR2 SMNVEV (reference sequence). This CDR3 region has 12 residues. With 5 bases removed from V and 6 bases from J, the gap between germline ends came to 7 bases.

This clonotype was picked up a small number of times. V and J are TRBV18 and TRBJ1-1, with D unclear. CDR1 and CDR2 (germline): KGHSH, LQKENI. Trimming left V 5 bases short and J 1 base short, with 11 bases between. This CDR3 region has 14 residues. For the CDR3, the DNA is TGTGCCAGCTCAGAGTCGGGCGGGAACACTGAAGCTTTCTTT. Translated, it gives CASSESGGNTEAFF.

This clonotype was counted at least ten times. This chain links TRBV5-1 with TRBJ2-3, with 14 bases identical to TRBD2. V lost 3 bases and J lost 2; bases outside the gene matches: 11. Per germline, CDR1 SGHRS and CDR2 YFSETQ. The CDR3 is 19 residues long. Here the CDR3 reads CASSSKTSGRVLFTDTQYF. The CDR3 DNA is TGCGCCAGCAGCTCTAAGACTAGCGGGAGGGTCTTGTTCACAGATACGCAGTATTTT.

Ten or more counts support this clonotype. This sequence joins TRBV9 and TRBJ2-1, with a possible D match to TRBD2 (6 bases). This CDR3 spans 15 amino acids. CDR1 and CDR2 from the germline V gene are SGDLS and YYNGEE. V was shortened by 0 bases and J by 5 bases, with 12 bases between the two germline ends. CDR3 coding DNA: TGTGCCAGCAGCGTAGTTAGCGGAGGGGACAATGAGCAGTTCTTC. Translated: CASSVVSGGDNEQFF.

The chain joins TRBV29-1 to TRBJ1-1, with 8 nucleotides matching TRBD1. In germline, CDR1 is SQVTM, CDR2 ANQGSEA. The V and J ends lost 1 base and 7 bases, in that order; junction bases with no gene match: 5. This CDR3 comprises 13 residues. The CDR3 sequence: CSVEAGTGFEAFF. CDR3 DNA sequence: TGCAGCGTTGAAGCCGGGACAGGTTTTGAAGCTTTCTTT.